The rows below give T cell receptor beta chains drawn from one sample of a study of T cell responses to AZD1222 COVID-19 vaccine. Clones were read by immunoSEQ multiplex PCR, and TCRdb kept only the in-frame ones, dropping some. This table holds around 64,000 clones, under 90% found once. Here the sequenced sample was peripheral blood, taken 28 days after the second AZD1222 dose. The receptors derive from an adult who received the AZD1222 COVID-19 vaccine. The CDR3 runs from the conserved cysteine through the conserved F or W. D genes are given only for firm matches. Size is omitted from some rows. Given values are once, few, many or a class for expanded clones.

d_gene | abundance | j_gene | v_gene | len | CDR3aa | CDR3nt
TRBD2 | NA | TRBJ2-1 | TRBV11-2 | 17 | CASSFRAGASSYNEQFF | TGTGCCAGCAGCTTCCGAGCGGGGGCCAGCTCCTACAATGAGCAGTTCTTC
NA | NA | TRBJ2-2 | TRBV19 | 13 | CASGTPNTGELFF | TGTGCCTCGGGGACACCCAACACCGGGGAGCTGTTTTTT
NA | NA | TRBJ2-3 | TRBV23-1 | 17 | CASSQPEEEVSTDTQYF | TGCGCCAGCAGTCAGCCGGAGGAGGAAGTTAGCACAGATACGCAGTATTTT
NA | NA | TRBJ1-2 | TRBV20-1 | 13 | CSASGRLNYGYTF | TGCAGTGCTAGTGGGCGGTTAAACTATGGCTACACCTTC
NA | NA | TRBJ1-5 | TRBV6-5 | 12 | CASSTENQPQHF | TGTGCCAGCAGTACGGAGAATCAGCCCCAGCATTTT
TRBD2 | NA | TRBJ2-1 | TRBV5-1 | 16 | CASSTSGTSAYNEQFF | TGCGCCAGCAGCACGTCCGGGACTAGCGCCTACAATGAGCAGTTCTTC
NA | NA | TRBJ2-2 | TRBV10-2 | 16 | CASSEEGGGGTGELFF | TGCGCCAGCAGTGAGGAGGGCGGGGGCGGCACCGGGGAGCTGTTTTTT
TRBD1 | NA | TRBJ1-1 | TRBV6-6 | 14 | CASSRDRANTEAFF | TGTGCCAGCAGCCGTGACAGGGCGAACACTGAAGCTTTCTTT
NA | few | TRBJ2-1 | TRBV7-2 | 12 | CASSLAFYEQFF | TGTGCCAGCAGCTTAGCGTTTTATGAGCAGTTCTTC
NA | NA | TRBJ1-5 | TRBV6-5 | 13 | CASSYSSNQPQHF | TGTGCCAGCAGTTACAGTAGCAATCAGCCCCAGCATTTT
NA | NA | TRBJ1-2 | TRBV3-1/TRBV3-2 | 14 | CASSQGAGYVGYTF | TGTGCCAGCAGCCAAGGCGCAGGTTACGTTGGCTACACCTTC
NA | NA | TRBJ1-3 | TRBV24-1 | 15 | CATSVVYCSGNTIYF | TGTGCCACCAGTGTTGTATATTGCTCTGGAAACACCATATATTTT
TRBD2 | NA | TRBJ2-2 | TRBV6-6 | 16 | CASSYSSSGGIGELFF | TGTGCCAGCAGTTACTCATCTAGCGGGGGGATCGGGGAGCTGTTTTTT
TRBD2 | NA | TRBJ2-1 | TRBV7-2 | 14 | CASSSGGDHNEQFF | TGTGCCAGCAGCTCCGGGGGGGACCACAATGAGCAGTTCTTC
TRBD2 | NA | TRBJ2-5 | TRBV7-2 | 15 | CASSPQRGGWETQYF | TGTGCCAGCAGCCCTCAGCGGGGGGGCTGGGAGACCCAGTACTTC
NA | NA | TRBJ1-5 | TRBV2 | 13 | CASSDEGRQPQHF | TGTGCCAGCAGTGACGAGGGTAGGCAGCCCCAGCATTTT
TRBD1 | NA | TRBJ1-6 | TRBV27 | 15 | CASSVRTGYNSPLHF | TGTGCCAGCAGTGTAAGGACAGGGTATAATTCACCCCTCCACTTT
TRBD2 | NA | TRBJ2-5 | TRBV27 | 15 | CASSPWTSGAETQYF | TGTGCCAGCAGTCCCTGGACTAGCGGGGCAGAGACCCAGTACTTC
NA | NA | TRBJ1-3 | TRBV23-1 | 17 | CASSRHDLASSGNTIYF | TGCGCCAGCAGCCGCCACGATCTCGCGAGCTCTGGAAACACCATATATTTT
TRBD1 | NA | TRBJ1-1 | TRBV12-3/TRBV12-4 | 13 | CASRPTGGTEAFF | TGTGCCAGCAGGCCGACAGGGGGCACTGAAGCTTTCTTT
NA | NA | TRBJ1-2 | TRBV27 | 14 | CASGGLKPWYGYTF | TGTGCCAGCGGGGGTCTAAAACCGTGGTATGGCTACACCTTC
TRBD1 | NA | TRBJ1-2 | TRBV4-1 | 14 | CASSHPGGVYGYTF | TGCGCCAGCAGCCATCCAGGGGGCGTTTATGGCTACACCTTC
TRBD1 | NA | TRBJ2-7 | TRBV2 | 15 | CASSAPEQGIYEQYF | TGTGCCAGCAGTGCACCCGAACAGGGGATCTACGAGCAGTACTTC
NA | few | TRBJ1-2 | TRBV7-2 | 14 | CASSLGEISYGYTF | TGTGCCAGCAGCTTAGGGGAAATAAGCTATGGCTACACCTTC
NA | NA | TRBJ1-2 | TRBV11-1 | 13 | CASTRDLRAGYTF | TGTGCCAGCACCCGGGACCTCCGCGCTGGCTACACCTTC
NA | NA | TRBJ1-2 | TRBV10-3 | 10 | CAIWDYGYTF | TGTGCCATCTGGGACTATGGCTACACCTTC
NA | NA | TRBJ1-2 | TRBV7-9 | 14 | CASSRDGSGYGYTF | TGTGCCAGCAGCCGGGACGGGTCTGGCTATGGCTACACCTTC
TRBD1 | once | TRBJ2-2 | TRBV5-1 | 16 | CASSETGGYNTGELFF | TGCGCCAGCAGCGAAACAGGGGGCTATAACACCGGGGAGCTGTTTTTT
TRBD1 | NA | TRBJ1-3 | TRBV5-1 | 16 | CASSQGAAAPGNTIYF | TGCGCCAGCAGCCAGGGGGCCGCAGCTCCTGGAAACACCATATATTTT
NA | NA | TRBJ2-5 | TRBV29-1 | 16 | CSVENRDGAVRETQYF | TGCAGCGTTGAGAATCGGGACGGTGCCGTCCGGGAGACCCAGTACTTC
NA | once | TRBJ2-1 | TRBV28 | 19 | CASSLAGPWRSSSYNEQFF | TGTGCCAGCAGTTTAGCGGGGCCTTGGAGAAGTAGCTCCTACAATGAGCAGTTCTTC
NA | NA | TRBJ2-1 | TRBV9 | 17 | CASSVSWGPGAYNEQFF | TGTGCCAGCAGCGTCAGCTGGGGTCCGGGGGCCTACAATGAGCAGTTCTTC
TRBD1 | NA | TRBJ1-6 | TRBV11-2 | 16 | CASSTQAGTDNSPLHF | TGTGCCAGCAGTACGCAAGCCGGGACAGATAATTCACCCCTCCACTTT
NA | NA | TRBJ1-4 | TRBV7-6 | 15 | CASSSRQSTNEKLFF | TGTGCCAGCAGCTCCCGACAGTCAACTAATGAAAAACTGTTTTTT
NA | once | TRBJ1-3 | TRBV19 | 13 | CASSFRPGNTIYF | TGTGCCAGTAGTTTCAGGCCTGGAAACACCATATATTTT
NA | few | TRBJ1-5 | TRBV6-2/TRBV6-3 | 17 | CASSYSMAGASNQPQHF | TGTGCCAGCAGTTACTCGATGGCGGGGGCTAGCAATCAGCCCCAGCATTTT
NA | NA | TRBJ2-2 | TRBV29-1 | 14 | CSVVTPPNTGELFF | TGCAGCGTTGTAACGCCGCCCAACACCGGGGAGCTGTTTTTT
NA | NA | TRBJ1-6 | TRBV5-6 | 15 | CASSFGGGYNSPLHF | TGTGCCAGCAGCTTCGGGGGGGGCTATAATTCACCCCTCCACTTT
NA | NA | TRBJ1-2 | TRBV10-1 | 12 | CASSRSGHGYTF | TGCGCCAGCAGCCGGTCCGGACATGGCTACACCTTC
TRBD1 | NA | TRBJ2-7 | TRBV2 | 13 | CASRKTGGYEQYF | TGTGCCAGCAGAAAGACAGGGGGCTACGAGCAGTACTTC
NA | NA | TRBJ1-6 | TRBV15 | 13 | CATSRVSNSPLHF | TGTGCCACCAGCAGAGTAAGCAATTCACCCCTCCACTTT
NA | NA | TRBJ1-1 | TRBV11-2 | 13 | CASSFGQNTEAFF | TGTGCCAGCAGCTTTGGGCAGAACACTGAAGCTTTCTTT
TRBD1 | few | TRBJ1-2 | TRBV13 | 16 | CASSLMTGGNSDGYTF | TGTGCCAGCAGCCTAATGACAGGGGGCAATTCGGATGGCTACACCTTC
NA | once | TRBJ1-5 | TRBV19 | 18 | CASSIDLTAPWGNQPQHF | TGTGCCAGTAGTATAGACTTGACAGCCCCCTGGGGCAATCAGCCCCAGCATTTT
NA | NA | TRBJ1-1 | TRBV7-9 | 17 | CASSSVGGRSPNTEAFF | TGTGCCAGCAGCTCGGTGGGGGGGCGGTCGCCGAACACTGAAGCTTTCTTT
NA | NA | TRBJ1-1 | TRBV25-1 | 13 | CASSELGFTEAFF | TGTGCCAGCAGTGAATTAGGGTTCACTGAAGCTTTCTTT
NA | many | TRBJ2-2 | TRBV11-2 | 14 | CASSLDPSGGELFF | TGTGCCAGCAGCTTAGATCCCAGCGGCGGGGAGCTGTTTTTT
TRBD1 | NA | TRBJ1-6 | TRBV5-1 | 13 | CASSPRQGSPLHF | TGCGCCAGCAGCCCGCGACAGGGTTCACCCCTCCACTTT